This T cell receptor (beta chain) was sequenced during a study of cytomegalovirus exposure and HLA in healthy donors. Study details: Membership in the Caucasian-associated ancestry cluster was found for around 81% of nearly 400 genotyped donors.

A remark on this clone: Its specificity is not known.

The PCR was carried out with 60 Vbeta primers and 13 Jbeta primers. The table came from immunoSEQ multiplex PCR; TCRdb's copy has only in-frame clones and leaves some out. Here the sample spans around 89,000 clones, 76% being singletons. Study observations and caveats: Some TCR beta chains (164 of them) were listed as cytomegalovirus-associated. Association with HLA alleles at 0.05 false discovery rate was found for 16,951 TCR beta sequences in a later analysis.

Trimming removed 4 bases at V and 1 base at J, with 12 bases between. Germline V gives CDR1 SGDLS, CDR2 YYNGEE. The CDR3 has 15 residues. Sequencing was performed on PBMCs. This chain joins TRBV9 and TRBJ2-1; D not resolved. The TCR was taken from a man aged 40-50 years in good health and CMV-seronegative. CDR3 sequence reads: CASSPTQNSYNEQFF. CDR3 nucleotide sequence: TGTGCCAGCAGCCCTACACAGAATTCCTACAATGAGCAGTTCTTC.